Presented here are 19 T cell receptor beta chains from one specimen sequenced in a study of T cells in Graves' hyperthyroidism and ophthalmopathy. TCR beta CDR3 region amplification was performed from RNA transcripts. During a first-round RT-PCR of the TCR CDR3, the HTBI primer set was used. TCRdb passed the multiplex PCR reads through MiXCR, listing each CDR3 protein once. The top ten hold around 21% of the sample, which has 300,000 to 450,000 distinct CDR3 sequences, roughly 13% seen once. The sequencing input was blood. The source of these receptors is a young man with Graves' hyperthyroidism that later progressed to Graves' ophthalmopathy.

This clonotype appeared a single time. The chain recombines TRBV5-5 with TRBJ2-1, with 7 bases lining up with TRBD1. V dropped 2 bases and J dropped 6; count of bases not matched to a gene: 8. CDR3 size: 15 residues. CDR1 and CDR2 from the germline V gene are SGHKS and YYEKEE (reference sequence). As DNA, the CDR3 is TGTGCCAGCAGCTTAGGGACAGCGCGAGTCAATGAGCAGTTCTTC. It specifies CASSLGTARVNEQFF. The full variable domain, completed using reference TRBV5-5 and TRBJ2-1, is DAGVTQSPTHLIKTRGQQVTLRCSPISGHKSVSWYQQVLGQGPQFIFQYYEKEERGRGNFPDRFSARQFPNYSSELNVNALLLGDSALYLCASSLGTARVNEQFFGPGTRLTVL.

The sample holds many counts of this clonotype. The rearrangement joins TRBV6-6 to TRBJ2-1; 9 nucleotides agree with TRBD1. J lost 4 bases, V lost 0 bases, and 7 bases had no gene match. Germline CDR1 is MNHNY and CDR2 is SVGAGI (reference sequence). The CDR3 totals 17 residues. This chain's CDR3 is CASSYSVGQGPYNEQFF. Here the CDR3 DNA reads TGTGCCAGCAGTTACTCCGTCGGACAGGGGCCATACAATGAGCAGTTCTTC.

With regard to this clonotype: A much larger clone sits a single nucleotide away, making a read error possible. This chain joins TRBV18 and TRBJ1-5, with 8 bases fitting TRBD1. V shed 7 bases and J 2 bases; nucleotides not matched to a gene: 7. The CDR3 sequence is 15 residues long. The germline CDR1 and CDR2 sequences are KGHSH and LQKENI. CDR3 region: CASLPADRGNQPQHF. DNA for the CDR3: TGTGCCAGCTTACCGGCGGACAGGGGCAATCAGCCCCAGCATTTT.

The gene calls are TRBV28 and TRBJ1-2, with unresolved D. There are 14 residues in the CDR3. Trimming shortened V by 8 bases and J by 4 bases, and 17 bases separated the two germline ends. CDR1 and CDR2 from the germline V gene are MDHEN and SYDVKM. CDR3 DNA sequence: TGTGCCAGCCGGATTTCCGGGAAAACCTATGGCTACACCTTC. It is translated as CASRISGKTYGYTF.

In this sample, this clonotype turned up many times. V usage is TRBV28 and J usage is TRBJ1-1, with no clear D. This CDR3 has 11 residues. V dropped 8 bases and J dropped 10 bases, with 14 bases sitting between them. Germline V gene lookup returns CDR1 MDHEN and CDR2 SYDVKM. CDR3 DNA: TGTGCCAGCCTTTCGGGGAGAGGAGCTTTCTTT. This translates into CASLSGRGAFF.

The gene calls are TRBV19 and TRBJ1-2; TRBD1 is a possible D gene (5 bases). V dropped 3 bases and J dropped 3 bases, with 11 bases sitting between them. The germline V gene has CDR1 LNHDA and CDR2 SQIVND (reference sequence). This CDR3 region has 14 residues. In DNA, the CDR3 is TGTGCCAGTAGTATTATAGGGGAGCACTATGGCTACACCTTC. Amino acid sequence: CASSIIGEHYGYTF.

The chain uses TRBV6-5 and TRBJ2-7; no definite D call. The CDR3 contains 14 residues. The V end lost 0 bases, the J end lost 2 bases, and 8 bases lay between the germline ends. Germline lookup yields CDR1 MNHEY and CDR2 SVGAGI. The DNA of the CDR3 is TGTGCCAGCAGTTACTCATACTCCACCTACGAGCAGTACTTC. It encodes CASSYSYSTYEQYF.

This clonotype turned up a few times. The chain uses TRBV7-8 and TRBJ2-3; 8 nucleotides align to TRBD2. Germline-derived CDR1 and CDR2 are SGHVS and FQNEAQ. The CDR3 extends over 16 amino acids. Trimming removed 5 bases from V and 2 bases from J; junction bases left unmatched: 9. This chain's CDR3 is CASSLGVSGNTDTQYF. The DNA for the CDR3 is TGTGCCAGCAGCCTAGGAGTTAGCGGGAACACAGATACGCAGTATTTT.

This clonotype was counted ten times or more. V gene TRBV20-1 combines with J gene TRBJ2-5; tentatively, D is TRBD1 (6 bases). Germline loops: CDR1 DFQATT, CDR2 SNEGSKA (reference sequence). The CDR3 runs to 13 residues. Deletions cut 3 bases from V and 5 bases from J, with 13 bases between. This CDR3 reads CSASRQVGETQYF. The CDR3 region has the DNA TGCAGTGCTAGCCGACAGGTTGGGGAGACCCAGTACTTC.

There are many counts of this clonotype. The rearrangement links TRBV6-1 to TRBJ2-7; a possible D gene is TRBD2 (5 bases). This CDR3 spans 13 amino acids. Germline V gene lookup returns CDR1 MNHNS and CDR2 SASEGT. The V end lost 6 bases, the J end lost 3 bases, and 12 bases lay between the germline ends. For the CDR3, the DNA is TGTGCCAGCAGCCCGACGGGAAACTACGAGCAGTACTTC. Its protein product is CASSPTGNYEQYF.

This clonotype was seen many times. The rearrangement links TRBV6-1 to TRBJ1-2; a weak D match, TRBD1 (5 bases). This CDR3 is built from 15 residues. The V end was cut by 5 bases, the J end by 1 base, with 14 bases between. The germline gives CDR1 MNHNS, CDR2 SASEGT. CDR3 sequence reads: CASSRRTGLNYGYTF. The CDR3 region has the DNA TGTGCCAGCAGTCGCAGAACAGGACTTAACTATGGCTACACCTTC.

This clonotype was observed at least ten times. J is TRBJ2-3 and V is TRBV28, with 9 bases matching TRBD2. Trimming removed 5 bases from V and 4 bases from J; junction bases left unmatched: 10. This CDR3 comprises 16 residues. The germline gives CDR1 MDHEN, CDR2 SYDVKM. The CDR3 nucleotides are TGTGCCAGCAGTCCCCCCGTGGGCGGGGGGGCAGATACGCAGTATTTT. Residues: CASSPPVGGGADTQYF.

This clonotype appeared many times. This chain joins TRBV6-1 and TRBJ1-5; TRBD1 matches 7 bases. CDR1 is MNHNS, CDR2 SASEGT, per germline. This CDR3 comprises 18 residues. Trimming at V came to 4 bases and at J to 5 bases, leaving 17 bases not matched to a gene. CDR3 bases: TGTGCCAGCAGTGTAACCCTTCTAGGGACAGAAAAGCATCAGCCCCAGCATTTT. Residues: CASSVTLLGTEKHQPQHF.

This chain uses TRBV7-2 with TRBJ2-2; a possible D gene is TRBD1 (5 bases). The CDR3 is 15 amino acids. V gave up 5 bases and J gave up 2 bases, with 12 bases separating them. CDR1 SGHTA and CDR2 FQGNSA come from the germline V gene. The CDR3 region is CASSHSQGNTGELFF. For the CDR3, the DNA is TGTGCCAGCAGCCATTCTCAGGGAAACACCGGGGAGCTGTTTTTT.

This clonotype was found many times. V and J are TRBV18 and TRBJ1-1; 9 nucleotides line up with TRBD1. Unmatched junction bases numbered 1, after V lost 2 bases and J lost 3 bases. The CDR3 loop spans 14 amino acids. The germline CDR1 and CDR2 sequences are KGHSH and LQKENI. The CDR3 nucleotides read TGTGCCAGCTCACCAGGGGACAGGGACACTGAAGCTTTCTTT. Its translation: CASSPGDRDTEAFF.

Ten or more counts support this clonotype. The genes are TRBV7-8 and TRBJ1-2; D remains ambiguous. Germline CDR1 is SGHVS and CDR2 is FQNEAQ. The V gene lost 4 bases and the J gene lost 0 bases, with 9 bases spanning the gap. This CDR3 comprises 14 residues. The CDR3 here is CASSSGPTNYGYTF. For the CDR3, the DNA is TGTGCCAGCAGCTCCGGACCTACTAACTATGGCTACACCTTC. Full variable domain (missing parts from reference TRBV7-8 and TRBJ1-2): GAGVSQSPRYKVAKRGQDVALRCDPISGHVSLFWYQQALGQGPEFLTYFQNEAQLDKSGLPSDRFFAERPEGSVSTLKIQRTQQEDSAVYLCASSSGPTNYGYTFGSGTRLTVV.

At least ten counts were recorded for this clonotype. This chain connects TRBV6-1 to TRBJ1-2, with D unclear. CDR3 length: 14 residues. Germline CDR1 and CDR2: MNHNS and SASEGT. V shed 5 bases and J shed 0 bases, with 10 bases lying between them. In DNA, the CDR3 is TGTGCCAGCAGTTCAGGAGATACTAACTATGGCTACACCTTC. Protein product: CASSSGDTNYGYTF.

In its sample, this clonotype was seen many times. The chain carries TRBV12-3 or TRBV12-4 and TRBJ2-3, with 12 bases fitting TRBD2. V lost 3 bases, J lost 4 bases, and 5 bases stayed unmatched. This CDR3 has 16 residues. CDR3 loop: CASSFRLAGESDTQYF. The CDR3 nucleotides read TGTGCCAGCAGTTTCCGACTAGCGGGGGAGTCAGATACGCAGTATTTT.

This clonotype occurred many times. CDR3 DNA sequence: TGTGCCAGCAGTCTGGACGGAGGGAACTACAATGAGCAGTTCTTC. Translated: CASSLDGGNYNEQFF. V is TRBV6-1 and J is TRBJ2-1, with a possible D match to TRBD2 (6 bases). V lost 5 bases to trimming and J lost 3 bases, with 14 bases between them. The CDR3 totals 15 residues. Germline V lookup: CDR1 MNHNS, CDR2 SASEGT.